The clone carrying this T cell receptor (beta chain) was found once. Its antigen is unknown. The data were taken from a study of T-cell reconstitution after alpha-beta-depleted transplantation in children. A TCRbeta library incorporating unique molecular identifiers was prepared. TCRdb re-called the PCR reads through MiXCR, storing one row per CDR3 protein. The sample lists about 200,000 distinct CDR3 sequences; under 8.5% were seen once. Germline V lookup: CDR1 SQVTM, CDR2 ANQGSEA. The CDR3 totals 13 residues. V shed 4 bases and J shed 6 bases, with 12 bases lying between them. Whole-study results and caveats: High day-60 TCRbeta diversity in some patients came from surviving recipient T cells and thymic progenitors. Roughly two months post-transplant, alpha-beta T cells reportedly originated from several hundred graft clones that had expanded. Most T-cell counts and diversity one year after the transplant came from T cells that were newly produced.

Specimen: PBMCs, mostly from graft donor cells, collected 360 days after TCRalphabeta/CD19-depleted stem cell transplant. The rearrangement links TRBV29-1 to TRBJ2-2; D possibly corresponds to TRBD1 (6 bases). This receptor was identified in a male patient aged 2 to 9 who had a stem cell transplant for acute myeloid leukemia, so the T cells may come from the graft donor. The CDR3 coding sequence is TGCAGCGTTGGAAACAGGGTCGCCGGGGAGCTGTTTTTT. Its translation: CSVGNRVAGELFF.